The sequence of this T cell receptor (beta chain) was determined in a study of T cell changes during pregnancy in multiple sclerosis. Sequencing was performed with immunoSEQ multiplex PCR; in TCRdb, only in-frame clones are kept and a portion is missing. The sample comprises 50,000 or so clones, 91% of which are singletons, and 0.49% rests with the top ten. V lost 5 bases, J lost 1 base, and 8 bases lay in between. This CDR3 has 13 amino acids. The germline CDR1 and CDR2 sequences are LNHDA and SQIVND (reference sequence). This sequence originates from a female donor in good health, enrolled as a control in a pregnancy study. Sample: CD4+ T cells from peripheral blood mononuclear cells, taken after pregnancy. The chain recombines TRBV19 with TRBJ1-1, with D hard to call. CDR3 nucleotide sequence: TGTGCCAGTAGTTTACAACAGAACACTGAAGCTTTCTTT. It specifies CASSLQQNTEAFF.